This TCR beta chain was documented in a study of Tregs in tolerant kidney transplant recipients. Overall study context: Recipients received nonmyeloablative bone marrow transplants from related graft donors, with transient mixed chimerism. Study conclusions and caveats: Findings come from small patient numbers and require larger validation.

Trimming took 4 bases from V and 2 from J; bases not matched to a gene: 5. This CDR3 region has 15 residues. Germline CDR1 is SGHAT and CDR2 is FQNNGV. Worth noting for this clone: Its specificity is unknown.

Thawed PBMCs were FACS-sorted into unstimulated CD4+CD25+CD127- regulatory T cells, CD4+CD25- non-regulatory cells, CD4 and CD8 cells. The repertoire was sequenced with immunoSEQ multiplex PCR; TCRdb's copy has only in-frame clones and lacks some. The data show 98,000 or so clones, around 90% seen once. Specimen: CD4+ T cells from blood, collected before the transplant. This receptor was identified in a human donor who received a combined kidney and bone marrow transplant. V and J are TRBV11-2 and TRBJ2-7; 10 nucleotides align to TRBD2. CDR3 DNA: TGTGCCAGCAGCTCCTCTAGCGGGAGCGCCTACGAGCAGTACTTC. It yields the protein CASSSSSGSAYEQYF.